A single T cell receptor beta chain is shown here with its context. The data originate from a study of human T cells and chemical hapten exposure. The length of the CDR3 is 13 residues. Germline CDR1 reads MNHEY; CDR2 reads SMNVEV (reference sequence). V lost 2 bases and J 2 bases, leaving 7 bases between the germline ends. TCRdb independently ran MiXCR on the RACE reads; one entry per CDR3 protein. Among approximately 57,000 distinct CDR3 sequences listed, 9.3% were seen once. As to time point: patch test 1, 2 weeks after DPC sensitization. Specified treatment: therapeutic diphenylcyclopropenone sensitization with weekly scalp DPC.

This sequence joins TRBV27 and TRBJ2-7; D is uncertain. The sample in question was whole blood, obtained in connection with sensitization to the hapten diphenylcyclopropenone (DPC). The receptor comes from a woman between 40 and 55 years old with alopecia areata. Some clones in this sample may be carry-over from other donors' samples. This CDR3 reads CASSLGQTYEQYF. In nucleotides, the CDR3 is TGTGCCAGCAGTTTAGGGCAGACCTACGAGCAGTACTTC.